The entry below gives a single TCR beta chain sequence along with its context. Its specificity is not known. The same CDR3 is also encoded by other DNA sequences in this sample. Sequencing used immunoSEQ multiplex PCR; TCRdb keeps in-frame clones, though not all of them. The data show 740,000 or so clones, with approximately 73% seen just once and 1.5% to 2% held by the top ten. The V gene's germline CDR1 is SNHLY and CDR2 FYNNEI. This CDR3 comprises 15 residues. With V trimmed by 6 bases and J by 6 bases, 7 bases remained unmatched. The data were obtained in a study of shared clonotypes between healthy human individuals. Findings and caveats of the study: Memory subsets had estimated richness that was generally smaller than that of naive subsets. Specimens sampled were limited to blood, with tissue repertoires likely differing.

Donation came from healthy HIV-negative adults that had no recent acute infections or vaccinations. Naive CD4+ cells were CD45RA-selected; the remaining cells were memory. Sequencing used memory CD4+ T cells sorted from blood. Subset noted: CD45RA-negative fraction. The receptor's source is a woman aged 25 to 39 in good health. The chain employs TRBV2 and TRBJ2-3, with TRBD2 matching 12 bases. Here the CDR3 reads CASSRLAGAPDTQYF. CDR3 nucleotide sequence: TGTGCCAGCAGCCGACTAGCGGGAGCCCCGGATACGCAGTATTTT.